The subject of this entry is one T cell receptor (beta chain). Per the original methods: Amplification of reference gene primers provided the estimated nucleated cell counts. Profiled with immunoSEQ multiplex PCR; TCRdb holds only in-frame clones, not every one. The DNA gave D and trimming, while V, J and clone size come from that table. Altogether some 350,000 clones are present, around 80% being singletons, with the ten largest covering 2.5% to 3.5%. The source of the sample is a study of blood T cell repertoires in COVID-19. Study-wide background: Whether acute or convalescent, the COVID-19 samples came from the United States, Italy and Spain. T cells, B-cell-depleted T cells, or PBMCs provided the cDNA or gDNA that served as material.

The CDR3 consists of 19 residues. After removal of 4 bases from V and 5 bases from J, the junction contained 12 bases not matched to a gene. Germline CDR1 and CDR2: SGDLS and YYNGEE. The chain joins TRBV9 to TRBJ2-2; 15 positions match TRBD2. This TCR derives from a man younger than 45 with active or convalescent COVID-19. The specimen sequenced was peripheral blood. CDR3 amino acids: CASSPRTSGRAVRTGELFF. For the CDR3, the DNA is TGTGCCAGCAGCCCCAGGACTAGCGGGAGGGCAGTACGGACCGGGGAGCTGTTTTTT.